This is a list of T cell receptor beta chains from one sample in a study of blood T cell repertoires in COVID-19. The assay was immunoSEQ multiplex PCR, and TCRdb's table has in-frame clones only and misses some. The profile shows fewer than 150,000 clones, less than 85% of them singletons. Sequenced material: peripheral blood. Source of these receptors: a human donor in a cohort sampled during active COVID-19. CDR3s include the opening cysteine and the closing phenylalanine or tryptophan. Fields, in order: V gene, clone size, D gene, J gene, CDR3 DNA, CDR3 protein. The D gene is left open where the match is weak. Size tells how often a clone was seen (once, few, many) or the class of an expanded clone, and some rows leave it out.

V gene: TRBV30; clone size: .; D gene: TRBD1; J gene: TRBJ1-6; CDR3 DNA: TGTGCCTGGAGCACCGTTACAGGGGTTTCACCCCTCCACTTT; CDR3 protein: CAWSTVTGVSPLHF
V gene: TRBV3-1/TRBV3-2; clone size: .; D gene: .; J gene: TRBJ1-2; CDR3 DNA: TGTGCCAGCAGCCAAGACCAGGGAGGCTATGGCTACACCTTC; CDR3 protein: CASSQDQGGYGYTF
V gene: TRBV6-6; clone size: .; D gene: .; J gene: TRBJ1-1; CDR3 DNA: TGTGCCAGCAGCCCTAGGGGGAACATGAACACTGAAGCTTTCTTT; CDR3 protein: CASSPRGNMNTEAFF
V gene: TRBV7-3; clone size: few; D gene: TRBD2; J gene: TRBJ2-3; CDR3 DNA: TGTGCCAGCAGTAAAGCGGGGGGTAGCACAGATACGCAGTATTTT; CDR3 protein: CASSKAGGSTDTQYF
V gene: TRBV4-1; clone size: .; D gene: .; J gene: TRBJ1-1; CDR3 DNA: TGCGCCAGCAGCCAAGGAGAGGTCCTGACTGAAGCTTTCTTT; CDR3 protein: CASSQGEVLTEAFF
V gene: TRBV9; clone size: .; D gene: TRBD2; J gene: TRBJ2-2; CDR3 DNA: TGTGCCAGCAGCGTAGATGGGCGGGGGGGGAACACCGGGGAGCTGTTTTTT; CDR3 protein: CASSVDGRGGNTGELFF
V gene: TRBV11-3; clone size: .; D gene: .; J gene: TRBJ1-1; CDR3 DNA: TGTGCCAGCAGCTTAACGGGGGGCAAGGGCACTGAAGCTTTCTTT; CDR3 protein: CASSLTGGKGTEAFF
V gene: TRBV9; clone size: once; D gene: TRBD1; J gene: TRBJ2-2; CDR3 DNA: TGTGCCAGCAGCATTCGACAGGGGGCCGGGGAGCTGTTTTTT; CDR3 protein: CASSIRQGAGELFF
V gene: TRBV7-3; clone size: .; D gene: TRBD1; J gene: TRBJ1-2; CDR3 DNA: TGTGCCAGCAGCCCCCGACAGGGGGATCCCCGGGGCTACACCTTC; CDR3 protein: CASSPRQGDPRGYTF
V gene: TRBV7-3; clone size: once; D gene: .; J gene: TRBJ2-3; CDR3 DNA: TGTGCCAGCAGCTTAGATGGCGATACGCAGTATTTT; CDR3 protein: CASSLDGDTQYF
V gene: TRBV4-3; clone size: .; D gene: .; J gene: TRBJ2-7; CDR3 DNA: TGCGCCAGCAGCCAGGGACTGCTGACCTACGAGCAGTACTTC; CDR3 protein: CASSQGLLTYEQYF
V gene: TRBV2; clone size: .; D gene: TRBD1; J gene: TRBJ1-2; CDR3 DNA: TGTGCCAGCAGAGACCCGGGACAGGGATATGGCTACACCTTC; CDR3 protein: CASRDPGQGYGYTF
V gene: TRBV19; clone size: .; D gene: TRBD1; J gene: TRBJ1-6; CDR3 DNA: TGTGCCAGTAGTAGTCGGGACAGGGGACGAGATTCACCCCTCCACTTT; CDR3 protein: CASSSRDRGRDSPLHF
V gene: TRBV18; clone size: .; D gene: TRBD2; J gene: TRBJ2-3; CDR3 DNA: TGTGCCAGCTCACCGGCGGGGGGGCCGGCAGATACGCAGTATTTT; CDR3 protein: CASSPAGGPADTQYF
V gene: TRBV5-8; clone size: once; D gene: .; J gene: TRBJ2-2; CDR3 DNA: TGTGCCAGCAGCTCCTCCAGGACAACGAACACCGGGGAGCTGTTTTTT; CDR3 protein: CASSSSRTTNTGELFF
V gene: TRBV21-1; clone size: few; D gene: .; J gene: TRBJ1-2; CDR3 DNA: TGTGCCAGCCCCCCTACTTCTACTTCGGACTATGGCTACACCTTC; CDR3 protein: CASPPTSTSDYGYTF
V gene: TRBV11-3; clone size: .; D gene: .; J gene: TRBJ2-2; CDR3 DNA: TGTGCCAGCAGCCGGACAGTGACCGGGGAGCTGTTTTTT; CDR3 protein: CASSRTVTGELFF